This T cell receptor (beta chain) was documented in a study of Graves' ophthalmopathy and Graves' hyperthyroidism. Germline-derived CDR1 and CDR2 are MGHRA and YSYEKL. The length of the CDR3 is 17 residues. Unmatched junction bases numbered 9, after V lost 1 base and J lost 1 base. This clonotype has a handful of counts. RNA transcripts yielded amplified TCR beta CDR3 regions. Second-round multiplex PCR came after a first-round RT-PCR that employed HTBI primers. TCRdb re-derived calls from the multiplex PCR reads in MiXCR, one entry per CDR3 protein. The sample records over a million distinct CDR3 sequences, about 35% being singletons.

The sequencing sample was made of peripheral blood or thyroid tissue (not recorded which). The V and J genes are TRBV4-1 and TRBJ1-1; the match to TRBD1 covers 7 bases. The source is an adult man with Graves' hyperthyroidism. The CDR3 is CASSQGDRARGNTEAFF. The CDR3 DNA is TGCGCCAGCAGCCAAGGAGACAGGGCCCGTGGGAACACTGAAGCTTTCTTT.